The rows below give T cell receptor beta chains drawn from one sample of a study of spatial heterogeneity in lung cancer. Each CDR3 protein is one row after TCRdb ran MiXCR on the 5' RACE reads. The repertoire holds approximately 4,900 distinct CDR3 sequences, roughly 30% seen once, with 13% to 15% in the top ten. The sample was lung tumor tissue, taken at surgery. The receptor source for this set is a male donor with early-stage non-small cell lung cancer. Each CDR3 is given with its conserved first and last residue. D genes are given only for firm matches. Expanded clones are given a class, and other clones once, few, many or no size at all.

TRBV6-2/TRBV6-3,medium-sized,17,TRBJ1-3,.,TGTGCCAGCAGCCGCGGAGGGGACGGACGCTCTGGAAACACCATATATTTT,CASSRGGDGRSGNTIYF
TRBV10-3,.,18,TRBJ2-7,TRBD2,TGTGCCATCAGTGAGTTTAGGCGGGAGGGCCTCCTCTCCTACGAGCAGTACTTC,CAISEFRREGLLSYEQYF
TRBV5-1,few,14,TRBJ1-1,.,TGCGCCAGCAGCCCCCAGGTAGGTCCCACTGAAGCTTTCTTT,CASSPQVGPTEAFF
TRBV9,medium-sized,14,TRBJ2-3,.,TGTGCCAGCAGCGTAGAGGCGGGCACAGATACGCAGTATTTT,CASSVEAGTDTQYF
TRBV7-8,medium-sized,12,TRBJ1-5,.,TGTGCCAGCACCTCGGCTGTGGGGGGACAGCATTTT,CASTSAVGGQHF
TRBV12-3/TRBV12-4,.,13,TRBJ1-5,.,TGTGCCAGCAGTTTTCAGGGGTATCAGCCCCAGCATTTT,CASSFQGYQPQHF
TRBV5-4,medium-sized,16,TRBJ2-2,TRBD1,TGTGCCAGCACCACTGCGCGGACAGGGAACACCGGGGAGCTGTTTTTT,CASTTARTGNTGELFF
TRBV4-3,.,17,TRBJ2-1,TRBD2,TGCGCCAGCAGCCAAGATCTGGCTAGCGGGAGTCGCAATGAGCAGTTCTTC,CASSQDLASGSRNEQFF
TRBV3-1,many,12,TRBJ1-2,.,TGTGCCAGCAGCCAGACGTACTATGGCTACACCTTC,CASSQTYYGYTF
TRBV2,.,15,TRBJ2-3,TRBD2,TGTGCCAGCAGTCTAGCGGGAGGGGGCACAGATACGCAGTATTTT,CASSLAGGGTDTQYF
TRBV19,.,16,TRBJ1-1,TRBD1,TGTGCCAGTAGAACCCAACCGGGACAGGGAGTCACTGAAGCTTTCTTT,CASRTQPGQGVTEAFF
TRBV10-3,.,14,TRBJ1-1,.,TGTGCCATCAGTGAGCCAGGGAAGAGCACTGAAGCTTTCTTT,CAISEPGKSTEAFF
TRBV27,medium-sized,13,TRBJ2-5,TRBD1,TGTGCCAGCAGCGGACAGGGGAAAGAGACCCAGTACTTC,CASSGQGKETQYF
TRBV5-5,few,16,TRBJ2-7,TRBD2,TGTGCCAGCAGCTTGCTAGCGGGGTCTATATCCTACGAGCAGTACTTC,CASSLLAGSISYEQYF
TRBV4-3,medium-sized,17,TRBJ1-6,.,TGCGCCAGCAGCCGATCCACAGGGTTCGGTTATAATTCACCCCTCCACTTT,CASSRSTGFGYNSPLHF
TRBV20-1,.,13,TRBJ1-1,.,TGCAGTGCTAGAGATTTACAGGGCACTGAAGCTTTCTTT,CSARDLQGTEAFF
TRBV5-8,medium-sized,14,TRBJ1-5,.,TGTGCCAGCAGCCTGGGTCAGGGAGGTCAGCCCCAGCATTTT,CASSLGQGGQPQHF
TRBV20-1,.,13,TRBJ2-7,.,TGCAGTGCTTCCAAGGGAGGGGGGCTGGAGCAGTACTTC,CSASKGGGLEQYF
TRBV23-1,.,18,TRBJ2-1,TRBD1,TGCGCCAGCAGTCAACCCAACCGGGACAGGGGCGTCCACAATGAGCAGTTCTTC,CASSQPNRDRGVHNEQFF
TRBV29-1,.,15,TRBJ2-1,.,TGCAGCGTTGATCAGCCAGGCAGCTCCTACAATGAGCAGTTCTTC,CSVDQPGSSYNEQFF
TRBV7-3,medium-sized,14,TRBJ1-1,.,TGTGCCAGCAGCTTCGGCCAGGGGCGCACTGAAGCTTTCTTT,CASSFGQGRTEAFF
TRBV5-1,medium-sized,13,TRBJ2-7,.,TGCGCCAGCAGCTTGGAGGTCAACTACGAGCAGTACTTC,CASSLEVNYEQYF
TRBV5-6,many,17,TRBJ2-5,TRBD2,TGTGCCAGCAGCTTTAGCAGCGGGGCAAGCACGTGGGAGACCCAGTACTTC,CASSFSSGASTWETQYF
TRBV28,medium-sized,15,TRBJ1-2,.,TGTGCCAGCAGTCCCATCGGTCGCGTGATCAGTGGCTACACCTTC,CASSPIGRVISGYTF
TRBV12-3/TRBV12-4,few,16,TRBJ2-2,TRBD1,TGTGCCAGCAGTTCTGGGACAGGGTGGTGGGCCGGGGAGCTGTTTTTT,CASSSGTGWWAGELFF
TRBV11-2,.,13,TRBJ1-5,.,TGTGCCAGCAGCTTACGGGACAATCAGCCCCAGCATTTT,CASSLRDNQPQHF
TRBV7-2,large,13,TRBJ2-5,.,TGTGCCAGCAGCTTCGGACTTGGGGAGACCCAGTACTTC,CASSFGLGETQYF
TRBV3-1,medium-sized,16,TRBJ2-4,TRBD1,TGTGCCAGCAGCTCTACAGGGGGCTTAGTCAAAAACATTCAGTACTTC,CASSSTGGLVKNIQYF
TRBV20-1,medium-sized,14,TRBJ2-3,.,TGCAGTGCTCTCTCTACTAGCAGCACAGATACGCAGTATTTT,CSALSTSSTDTQYF
TRBV28,.,16,TRBJ2-5,.,TGTGCCAGCCGGTCAAGAACGGGGGCTTGGCAAGAGACCCAGTACTTC,CASRSRTGAWQETQYF
TRBV18,medium-sized,12,TRBJ2-5,.,TGTGCCAGCTCTCGCGACGGAGAGACCCAGTACTTC,CASSRDGETQYF
TRBV28,medium-sized,15,TRBJ2-1,.,TGTGCCAGCAGTTTAGCCGGACTCTCCTACAATGAGCAGTTCTTC,CASSLAGLSYNEQFF
TRBV5-1,medium-sized,15,TRBJ2-7,TRBD1,TGCGCCAGCAGCTGGGGGACAGGGATAGACTACGAGCAGTACTTC,CASSWGTGIDYEQYF
TRBV6-2/TRBV6-3,.,13,TRBJ1-1,.,TGTGCCAGCAGTTATCCGACGGGCACTGAAGCTTTCTTT,CASSYPTGTEAFF
TRBV15,.,10,TRBJ2-7,.,TGTGCCACCCCGACTTGGGAGCAGTACTTC,CATPTWEQYF